This T cell receptor (beta chain) is drawn from a study of CXCR3-negative and CXCR3-positive naive CD8 T cells. Remarks on this clonotype: As yet, its antigen is unknown.

The TRB cDNA libraries were prepared by 5' RACE with UMI labels. TCRdb reworked the 5' RACE reads into one entry per CDR3 protein, no DNA. The sample features 49,000 or so distinct CDR3 sequences, with 0.56% in its top ten. Germline CDR1 is LGHNA and CDR2 is YSLEER. The length of the CDR3 is 16 residues. The study, taken as a whole, reports: Diversity ran similarly high across both naive subsets but far lower in memory CD8+ cells. Against CXCR3-negative naive cells, CXCR3-positive naive cells showed more hydrophobic TRB CDR3s.

Identification of naive CD8+ T cells rested on CD45RO-CCR7+CD27+CD95- status. This sequence was found in a human donor in good health. Some clones in this sample may be carry-over from other donors' samples. Sequenced input: naive CXCR3+ CD8+ T cells from blood. The subset denotes: CD45RO-CCR7+CD27+CD95- naive CD8+ T cells expressing CXCR3 (TNR3+). V usage is TRBV4-3 and J usage is TRBJ2-1; TCRdb returns TRBD1, unconfirmable since there is no DNA. The CDR3 region is CASSQSTGGHYNEQFF.